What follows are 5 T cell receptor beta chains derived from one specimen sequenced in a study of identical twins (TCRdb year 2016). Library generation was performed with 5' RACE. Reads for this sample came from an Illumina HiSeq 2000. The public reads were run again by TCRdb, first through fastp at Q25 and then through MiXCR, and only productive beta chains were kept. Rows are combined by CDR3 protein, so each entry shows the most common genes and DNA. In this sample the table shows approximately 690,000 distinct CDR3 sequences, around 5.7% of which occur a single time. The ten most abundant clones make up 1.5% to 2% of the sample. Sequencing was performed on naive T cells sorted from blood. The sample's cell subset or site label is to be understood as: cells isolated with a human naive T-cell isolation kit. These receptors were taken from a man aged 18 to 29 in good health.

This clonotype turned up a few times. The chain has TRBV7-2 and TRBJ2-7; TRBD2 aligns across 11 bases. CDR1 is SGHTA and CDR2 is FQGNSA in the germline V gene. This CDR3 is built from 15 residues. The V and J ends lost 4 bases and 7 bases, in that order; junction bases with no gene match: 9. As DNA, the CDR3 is TGTGCCAGCAGCTCAACCGGGACTAGCGGCGGGGAGCAGTACTTC. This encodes CASSSTGTSGGEQYF.

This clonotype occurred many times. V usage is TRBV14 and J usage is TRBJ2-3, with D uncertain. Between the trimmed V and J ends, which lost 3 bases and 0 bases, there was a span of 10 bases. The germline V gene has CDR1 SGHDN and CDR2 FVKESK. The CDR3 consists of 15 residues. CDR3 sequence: CASSHRGTSTDTQYF. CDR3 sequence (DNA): TGTGCCAGCAGCCATAGAGGAACTAGCACAGATACGCAGTATTTT.

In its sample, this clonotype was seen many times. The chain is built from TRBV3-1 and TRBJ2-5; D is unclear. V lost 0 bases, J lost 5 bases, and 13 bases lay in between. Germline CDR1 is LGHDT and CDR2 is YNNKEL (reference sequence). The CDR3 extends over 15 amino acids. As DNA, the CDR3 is TGTGCCAGCAGCCAAGAGGCAGACGTATGGGAGACCCAGTACTTC. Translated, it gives CASSQEADVWETQYF.

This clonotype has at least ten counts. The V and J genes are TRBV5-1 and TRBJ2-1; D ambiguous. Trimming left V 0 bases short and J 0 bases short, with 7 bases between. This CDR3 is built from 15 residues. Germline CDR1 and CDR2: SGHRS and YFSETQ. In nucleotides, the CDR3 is TGCGCCAGCAGCTTGGAAGTGAGCTCCTACAATGAGCAGTTCTTC. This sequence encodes CASSLEVSSYNEQFF.

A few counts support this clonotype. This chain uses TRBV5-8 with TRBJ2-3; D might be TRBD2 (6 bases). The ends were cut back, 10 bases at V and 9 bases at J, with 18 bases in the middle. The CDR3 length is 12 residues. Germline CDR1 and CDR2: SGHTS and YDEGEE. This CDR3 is CASTVGGLTQYF. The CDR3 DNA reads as TGTGCCTCGACCGTCGGGGGTTTGACGCAGTATTTT.